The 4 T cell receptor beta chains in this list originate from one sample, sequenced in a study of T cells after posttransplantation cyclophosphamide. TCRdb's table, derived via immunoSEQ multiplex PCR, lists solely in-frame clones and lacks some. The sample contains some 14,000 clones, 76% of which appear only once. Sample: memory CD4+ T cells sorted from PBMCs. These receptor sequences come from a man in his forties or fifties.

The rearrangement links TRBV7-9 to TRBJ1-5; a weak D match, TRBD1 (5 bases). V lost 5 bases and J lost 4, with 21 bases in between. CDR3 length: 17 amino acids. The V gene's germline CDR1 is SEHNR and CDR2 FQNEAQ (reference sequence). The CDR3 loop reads CASSPQSGGEGNQPQHF. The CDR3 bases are TGTGCCAGCAGCCCGCAATCGGGAGGGGAGGGGAATCAGCCCCAGCATTTT.

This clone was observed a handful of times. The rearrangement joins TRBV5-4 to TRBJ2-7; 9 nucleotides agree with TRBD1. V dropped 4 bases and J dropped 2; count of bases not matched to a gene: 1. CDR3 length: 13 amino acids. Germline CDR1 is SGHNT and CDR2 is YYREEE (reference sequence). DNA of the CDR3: TGTGCCAGCAGCCGGGACAGGGCCTACGAGCAGTACTTC. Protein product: CASSRDRAYEQYF. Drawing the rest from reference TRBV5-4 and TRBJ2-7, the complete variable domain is ETGVTQSPTHLIKTRGQQVTLRCSSQSGHNTVSWYQQALGQGPQFIFQYYREEENGRGNFPPRFSGLQFPNYSSELNVNALELDDSALYLCASSRDRAYEQYFGPGTRLTVT.

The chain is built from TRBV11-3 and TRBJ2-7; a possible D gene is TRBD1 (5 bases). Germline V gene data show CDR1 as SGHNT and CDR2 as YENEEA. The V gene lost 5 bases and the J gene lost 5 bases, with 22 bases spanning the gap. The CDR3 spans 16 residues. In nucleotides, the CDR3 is TGTGCCAGCAGCGTCCCCAGGGTACACGCTGGCGACGAGCAGTACTTC. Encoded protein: CASSVPRVHAGDEQYF.

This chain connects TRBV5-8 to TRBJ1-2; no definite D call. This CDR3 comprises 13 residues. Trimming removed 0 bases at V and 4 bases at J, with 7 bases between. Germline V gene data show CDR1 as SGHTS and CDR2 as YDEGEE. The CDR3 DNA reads TGTGCCAGCAGCTTGGACAGCTCCTATGGCTACACCTTC. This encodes CASSLDSSYGYTF.